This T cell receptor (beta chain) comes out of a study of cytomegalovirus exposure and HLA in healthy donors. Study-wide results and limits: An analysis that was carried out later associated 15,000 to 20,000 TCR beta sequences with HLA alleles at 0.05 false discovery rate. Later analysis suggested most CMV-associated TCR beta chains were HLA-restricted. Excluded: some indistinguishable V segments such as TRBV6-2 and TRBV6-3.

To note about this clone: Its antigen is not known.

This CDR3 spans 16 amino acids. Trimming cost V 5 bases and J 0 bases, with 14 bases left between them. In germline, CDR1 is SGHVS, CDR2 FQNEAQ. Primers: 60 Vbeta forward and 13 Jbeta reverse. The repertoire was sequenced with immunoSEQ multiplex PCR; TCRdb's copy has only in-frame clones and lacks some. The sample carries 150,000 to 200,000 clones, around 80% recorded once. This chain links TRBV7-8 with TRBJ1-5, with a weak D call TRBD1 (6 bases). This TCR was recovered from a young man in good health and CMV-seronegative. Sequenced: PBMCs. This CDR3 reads CASSPETGYSNQPQHF. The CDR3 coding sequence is TGTGCCAGCAGCCCCGAGACAGGTTATAGCAATCAGCCCCAGCATTTT.